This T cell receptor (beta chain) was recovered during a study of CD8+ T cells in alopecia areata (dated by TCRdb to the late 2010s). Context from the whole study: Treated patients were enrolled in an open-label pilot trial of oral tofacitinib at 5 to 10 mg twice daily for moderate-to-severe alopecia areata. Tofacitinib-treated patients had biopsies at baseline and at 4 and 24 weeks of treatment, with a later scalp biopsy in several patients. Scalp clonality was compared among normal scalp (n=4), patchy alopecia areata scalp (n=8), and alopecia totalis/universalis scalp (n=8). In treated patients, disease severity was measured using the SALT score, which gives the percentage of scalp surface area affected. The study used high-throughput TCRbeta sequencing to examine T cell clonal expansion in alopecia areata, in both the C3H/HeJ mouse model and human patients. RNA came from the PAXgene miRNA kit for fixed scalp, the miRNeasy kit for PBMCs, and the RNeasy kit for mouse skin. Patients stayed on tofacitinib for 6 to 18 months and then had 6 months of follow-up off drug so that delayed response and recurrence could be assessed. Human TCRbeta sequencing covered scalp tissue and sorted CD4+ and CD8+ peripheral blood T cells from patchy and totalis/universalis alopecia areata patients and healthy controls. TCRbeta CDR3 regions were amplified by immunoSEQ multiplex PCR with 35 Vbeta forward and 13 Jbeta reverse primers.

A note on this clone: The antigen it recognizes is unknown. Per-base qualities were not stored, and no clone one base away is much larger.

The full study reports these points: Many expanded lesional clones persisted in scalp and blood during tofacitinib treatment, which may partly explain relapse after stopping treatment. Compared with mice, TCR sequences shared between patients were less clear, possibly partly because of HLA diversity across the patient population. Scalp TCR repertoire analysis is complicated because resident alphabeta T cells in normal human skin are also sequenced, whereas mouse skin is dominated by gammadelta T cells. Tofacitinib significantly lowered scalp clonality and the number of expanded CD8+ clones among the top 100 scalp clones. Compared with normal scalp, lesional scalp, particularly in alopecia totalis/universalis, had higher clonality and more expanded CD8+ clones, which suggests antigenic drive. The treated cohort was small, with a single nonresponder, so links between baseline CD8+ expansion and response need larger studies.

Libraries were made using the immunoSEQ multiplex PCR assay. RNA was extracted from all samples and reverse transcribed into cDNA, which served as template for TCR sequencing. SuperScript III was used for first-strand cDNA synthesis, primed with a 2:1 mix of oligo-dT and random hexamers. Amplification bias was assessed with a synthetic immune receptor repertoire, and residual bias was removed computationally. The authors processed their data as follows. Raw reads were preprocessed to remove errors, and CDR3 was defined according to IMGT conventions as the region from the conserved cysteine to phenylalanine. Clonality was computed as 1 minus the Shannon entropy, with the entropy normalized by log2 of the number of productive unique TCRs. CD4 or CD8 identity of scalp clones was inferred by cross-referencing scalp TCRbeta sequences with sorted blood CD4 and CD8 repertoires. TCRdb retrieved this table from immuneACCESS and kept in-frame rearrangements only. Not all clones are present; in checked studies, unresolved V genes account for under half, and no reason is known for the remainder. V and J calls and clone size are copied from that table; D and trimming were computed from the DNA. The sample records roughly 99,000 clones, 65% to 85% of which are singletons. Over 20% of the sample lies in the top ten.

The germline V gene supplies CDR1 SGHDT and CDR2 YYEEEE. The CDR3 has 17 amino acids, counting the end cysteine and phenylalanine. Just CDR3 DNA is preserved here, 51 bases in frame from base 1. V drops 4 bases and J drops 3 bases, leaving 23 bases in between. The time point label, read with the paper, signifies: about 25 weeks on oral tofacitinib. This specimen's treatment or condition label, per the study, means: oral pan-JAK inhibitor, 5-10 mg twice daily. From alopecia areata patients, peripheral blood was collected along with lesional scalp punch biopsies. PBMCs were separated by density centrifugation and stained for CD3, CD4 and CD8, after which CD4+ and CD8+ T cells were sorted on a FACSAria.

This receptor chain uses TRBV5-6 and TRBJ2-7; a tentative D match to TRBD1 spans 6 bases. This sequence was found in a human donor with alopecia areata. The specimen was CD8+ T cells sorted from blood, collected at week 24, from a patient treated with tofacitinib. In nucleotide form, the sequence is TGTGCCAGCAGCGAGGAAACTAGGACAGCCGGATACTACGAGCAGTACTTC. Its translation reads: CASSEETRTAGYYEQYF.